The 4 T cell receptor beta chains below come from one sample, sequenced in a study of T cell responses to AZD1222 COVID-19 vaccine. Method: immunoSEQ multiplex PCR; TCRdb's copy keeps in-frame clones and lacks some. The repertoire holds 100,000 to 150,000 clones, with about nine tenths as singletons. The sequencing here drew on peripheral blood, taken on day 0 of MenACWY control vaccination. The origin of the receptors is an adult in good health.

The chain uses TRBV27 and TRBJ1-1, with D hard to call. Germline CDR1 is MNHEY and CDR2 is SMNVEV (reference sequence). The CDR3 totals 15 residues. V dropped 0 bases and J dropped 0 bases, with 8 bases sitting between them. Here the CDR3 reads CASSLSAALNTEAFF. For the CDR3, the DNA is TGTGCCAGCAGTTTATCTGCAGCCCTGAACACTGAAGCTTTCTTT.

The V and J genes are TRBV6-5 and TRBJ1-2; possible D gene TRBD1, 5 bases. The V gene lost 3 bases and the J gene lost 2 bases, with 7 bases spanning the gap. The length of the CDR3 is 13 residues. Germline assignment: CDR1 MNHEY and CDR2 SVGAGI. The CDR3 coding sequence is TGTGCCAGCAGTTATCGACAGAACTATGGCTACACCTTC. It codes for CASSYRQNYGYTF.

The chain couples TRBV2 to TRBJ2-2, with 9 bases fitting TRBD2. The germline V gene has CDR1 SNHLY and CDR2 FYNNEI. This CDR3 comprises 16 residues. The trim removed 4 bases at V and 0 bases at J, leaving 3 bases unmatched. The CDR3 here is CASSVRTSANTGELFF. Here the CDR3 DNA reads TGTGCCAGCAGTGTGCGGACTAGCGCGAACACCGGGGAGCTGTTTTTT.

V is TRBV6-6 and J is TRBJ1-1; 10 bases agree with TRBD1. CDR3 length: 15 residues. The V gene's germline CDR1 is MNHNY and CDR2 SVGAGI (reference sequence). Trimming took 5 bases from V and 1 from J; bases not matched to a gene: 4. In nucleotides, the CDR3 is TGTGCCAGCAGTCACCGGACAGGGGGGAACACTGAAGCTTTCTTT. Its translation is CASSHRTGGNTEAFF.